This T cell receptor beta chain appears in the sequencing data of a study of PD-1 blockade in classical Hodgkin lymphoma. The time point denotes: cycle 4 day 1 (C4D1), after 6 weeks of nivolumab. Each of the patients experienced relapse following autologous stem cell transplantation, and their brentuximab vedotin exposure differed. From thawed PBMCs, CD8+ T cells were isolated by magnetic negative selection. Study findings and constraints: Exclusion applied to patients who initiated nivolumab less than 1 year following ASCT. By C4D1, diversity of CD4+ TCRs had risen significantly, whereas that of CD8+ TCRs had not.

Of note for this clone: The target antigen is unknown.

V shed 0 bases and J shed 6 bases, with 15 bases lying between them. CDR1 GTSNPN and CDR2 SVGIG come from the germline V gene (reference sequence). The CDR3 extends over 16 amino acids. The data were produced by immunoSEQ multiplex PCR, yet TCRdb's version contains in-frame clones alone and is incomplete. The data show several thousand clones, with about three quarters seen just once and around 35% held by the top ten. Specimen: CD8+ T cells from blood, collected before the fourth cycle of nivolumab. The chain couples TRBV30 to TRBJ1-6, with a tentative D call TRBD1 (6 bases). The TCR sequence derives from a human donor with classical Hodgkin lymphoma. The CDR3 DNA reads as TGTGCCTGGAGTGTACAAGGGGGGGAGACTAATTCACCCCTCCACTTT. Protein product: CAWSVQGGETNSPLHF.